This TCR beta chain was observed in a study of shared clonotypes between healthy human individuals. Looking at the study overall: Per donor, three plates held CD4 naive cells, three held CD4 memory, two held CD8 naive and one held CD8 memory. Study-level points and caveats: Exclusively blood specimens were collected; tissue repertoires likely differ.

Profiling relied on immunoSEQ multiplex PCR, and the TCRdb table lists in-frame clones only, not all of them. The data show about 2 million clones, about 95% seen once. This CDR3 spans 15 amino acids. Germline V gives CDR1 MGHRA, CDR2 YSYEKL. V lost 8 bases, J lost 3 bases, and 12 bases stayed unmatched. The naive CD8 fraction comprised CD45RO-negative cells positively selected for CCR7 and excluded terminally differentiated effector memory CD45RA+ cells. Healthy HIV-negative adults with no recent acute infections or vaccinations were recruited as donors. Each donor was a Caucasian adult residing in Nashville, Tennessee. Worth noting for this clone: Its target is unknown.

The V and J genes are TRBV4-1 and TRBJ1-1, with 7 bases matching TRBD1. The source of this sequence is a man in his late teens or twenties in good health. The specimen was naive CD8+ T cells sorted from blood. The CDR3 nucleotides are TGCGCCAGCGGTCTAAAGACAGGGAGAGACACTGAAGCTTTCTTT. It encodes CASGLKTGRDTEAFF.